These 9 T cell receptor beta chains were sequenced from one sample in a study of post-analysis software for immune sequencing data. Study results and limitations: With TRBV5-6, TRBV5-1 and TRBV20-1 included, 4 or 5 TRBV segments were more frequent in patients than in controls.

Built from TCR beta cDNA, the libraries had unique molecular identifiers in them. One entry per CDR3 protein results from TCRdb running MiXCR on the PCR reads. This table has some 890,000 distinct CDR3 sequences, roughly 50% appearing once. No antigen has been assigned to these receptors. The sample comprised blood. All receptors come from a girl aged 5-17 years with multiple sclerosis.

This clonotype was seen more than once but under ten times. V usage is TRBV20-1 and J usage is TRBJ2-5; 7 bases are shared with TRBD2. The V gene's germline CDR1 is DFQATT and CDR2 SNEGSKA (reference sequence). The CDR3 runs to 16 residues. The junction had 9 bases not matched to a gene; V was cut back by 0 bases and J by 2 bases. CDR3: CSARDLRLAAQETQYF. The CDR3 DNA follows: TGCAGTGCTAGAGATCTACGGCTAGCGGCACAAGAGACCCAGTACTTC.

The chain joins TRBV3-1 to TRBJ2-1; maybe TRBD2 (5 bases). This CDR3 is 14 amino acids long. Germline V gene lookup returns CDR1 LGHDT and CDR2 YNNKEL (reference sequence). V gave up 2 bases and J gave up 7 bases, with 12 bases separating them. The CDR3 DNA is TGTGCCAGCAGCCAAAAAGCCGGCGGGAATGAGCAGTTCTTC. Encoded protein: CASSQKAGGNEQFF.

The genes are TRBV12-3 or TRBV12-4 and TRBJ2-1; 8 bases map to TRBD2. The CDR3 runs to 17 residues. V lost 2 bases and J lost 5; bases outside the gene matches: 11. In nucleotides, the CDR3 is TGTGCCAGCAGTTTAAACGTCGGGAGGGCCCAGGACAATGAGCAGTTCTTC. This gives the protein CASSLNVGRAQDNEQFF.

V and J are TRBV7-3 and TRBJ2-6; tentatively, D is TRBD2 (5 bases). Germline CDR1 reads SGHTA; CDR2 reads FQGTGA. There are 17 residues in the CDR3. Trimming removed 5 bases from V and 0 bases from J, with 14 bases in between. The CDR3 sequence: CASSPIGLSSGANVLTF. Written as DNA, the CDR3 is TGTGCCAGCAGCCCGATAGGACTGAGCTCTGGGGCCAACGTCCTGACTTTC. Supplemented by reference TRBV7-3 and TRBJ2-6, the full variable domain reads GAGVSQTPSNKVTEKGKYVELRCDPISGHTALYWYRQSLGQGPEFLIYFQGTGAADDSGLPNDRFFAVRPEGSVSTLKIQRTERGDSAVYLCASSPIGLSSGANVLTFGAGSRLTVL.

The chain recombines TRBV7-2 with TRBJ2-1; D gene ambiguous. Germline CDR1 is SGHTA and CDR2 is FQGNSA. V was cut by 3 bases and J by 3 bases, with 6 bases left in between. The CDR3 extends over 13 amino acids. The CDR3 sequence: CASSFYGYNEQFF. For the CDR3, the DNA is TGTGCCAGCAGCTTTTACGGCTACAATGAGCAGTTCTTC.

This clonotype turned up a few times. The gene calls are TRBV15 and TRBJ2-5, with 12 bases aligning to TRBD2. Trimming at V came to 0 bases and at J to 4 bases, leaving 6 bases not matched to a gene. The CDR3 consists of 17 residues. The V gene's germline CDR1 is LNHNV and CDR2 YYDKDF (reference sequence). For the CDR3, the DNA is TGTGCCACCAGCAGAGATTATGGACTAGCGGGACGAGAGACCCAGTACTTC. Its protein is CATSRDYGLAGRETQYF.

This chain uses TRBV29-1 with TRBJ2-7; 9 bases fit TRBD2. Trimming cost V 5 bases and J 1 base; bases outside gene matches: 15. This CDR3 has 17 residues. The germline gives CDR1 SQVTM, CDR2 ANQGSEA. Here the CDR3 reads CSVTWRIGTSRSYEQYF. The DNA for the CDR3 is TGCAGCGTTACTTGGAGAATCGGGACTAGCAGATCCTACGAGCAGTACTTC.

This clonotype occurred a few times. The rearrangement links TRBV5-6 to TRBJ2-6; D is unclear. CDR1 is SGHDT, CDR2 YYEEEE, per germline. The length of the CDR3 is 15 residues. The ends were cut back, 4 bases at V and 0 bases at J, with 8 bases in the middle. The CDR3 DNA follows: TGTGCCAGCAGCCATAGGAGCTCTGGGGCCAACGTCCTGACTTTC. It yields the protein CASSHRSSGANVLTF. The full variable domain, its missing parts supplied by reference TRBV5-6 and TRBJ2-6, is DAGVTQSPTHLIKTRGQQVTLRCSPKSGHDTVSWYQQALGQGPQFIFQYYEEEERQRGNFPDRFSGHQFPNYSSELNVNALLLGDSALYLCASSHRSSGANVLTFGAGSRLTVL.

The chain employs TRBV7-2 and TRBJ2-7; D is uncertain. V lost 5 bases to trimming and J lost 4 bases, with 12 bases between them. The CDR3 runs to 13 residues. The germline V gene has CDR1 SGHTA and CDR2 FQGNSA. The CDR3 sequence: CASSPDARYEQYF. CDR3 sequence (DNA): TGTGCCAGCAGCCCCGATGCGAGGTACGAGCAGTACTTC. The variable domain in full, with the rest retrieved from reference TRBV7-2 and TRBJ2-7, is GAGVSQSPSNKVTEKGKDVELRCDPISGHTALYWYRQSLGQGLEFLIYFQGNSAPDKSGLPSDRFSAERTGGSVSTLTIQRTQQEDSAVYLCASSPDARYEQYFGPGTRLTVT.